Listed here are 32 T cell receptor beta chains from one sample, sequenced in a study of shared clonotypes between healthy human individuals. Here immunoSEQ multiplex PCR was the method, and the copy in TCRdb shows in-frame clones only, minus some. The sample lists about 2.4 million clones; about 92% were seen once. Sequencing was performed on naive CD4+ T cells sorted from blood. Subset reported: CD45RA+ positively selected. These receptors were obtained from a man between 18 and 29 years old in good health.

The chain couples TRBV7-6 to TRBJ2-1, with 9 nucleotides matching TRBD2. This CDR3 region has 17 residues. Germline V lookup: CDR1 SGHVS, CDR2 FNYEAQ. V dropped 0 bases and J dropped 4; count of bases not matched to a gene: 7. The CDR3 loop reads CASSLAFSSGEYNEQFF. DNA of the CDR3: TGTGCCAGCAGCTTAGCGTTTTCTAGCGGGGAATACAATGAGCAGTTCTTC. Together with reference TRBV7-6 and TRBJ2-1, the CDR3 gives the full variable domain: GAGVSQSPRYKVTKRGQDVALRCDPISGHVSLYWYRQALGQGPEFLTYFNYEAQQDKSGLPNDRFSAERPEGSISTLTIQRTEQRDSAMYRCASSLAFSSGEYNEQFFGPGTRLTVL.

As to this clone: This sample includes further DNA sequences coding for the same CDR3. CDR3 DNA: TGTGCCAGCAGCTTGGGGCAAGAAAACACTGAAGCTTTCTTT. Translation: CASSLGQENTEAFF. The J gene is TRBJ1-1, the V gene TRBV5-4; no reliable D call. Germline assignment: CDR1 SGHNT and CDR2 YYREEE (reference sequence). This CDR3 contains 14 residues. Trimming left V 0 bases short and J 2 bases short, with 8 bases between.

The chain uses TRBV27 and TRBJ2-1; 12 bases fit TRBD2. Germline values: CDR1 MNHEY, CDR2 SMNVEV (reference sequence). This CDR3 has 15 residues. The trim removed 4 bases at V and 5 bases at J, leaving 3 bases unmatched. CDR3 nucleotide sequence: TGTGCCAGCAGTTCCCGACTAGCGGGAGACAATGAGCAGTTCTTC. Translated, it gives CASSSRLAGDNEQFF.

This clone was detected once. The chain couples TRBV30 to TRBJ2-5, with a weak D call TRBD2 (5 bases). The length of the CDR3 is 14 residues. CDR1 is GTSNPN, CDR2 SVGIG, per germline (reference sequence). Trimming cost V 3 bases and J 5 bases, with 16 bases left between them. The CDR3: CAWRLGFRGETQYF. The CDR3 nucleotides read TGTGCCTGGAGGCTGGGGTTTCGAGGGGAGACCCAGTACTTC.

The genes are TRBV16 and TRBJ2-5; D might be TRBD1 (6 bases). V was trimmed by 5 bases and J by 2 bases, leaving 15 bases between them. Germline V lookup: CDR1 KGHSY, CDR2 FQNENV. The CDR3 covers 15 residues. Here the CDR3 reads CASSEGTQGQETQYF. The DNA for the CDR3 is TGTGCCAGCAGCGAAGGAACCCAGGGGCAAGAGACCCAGTACTTC.

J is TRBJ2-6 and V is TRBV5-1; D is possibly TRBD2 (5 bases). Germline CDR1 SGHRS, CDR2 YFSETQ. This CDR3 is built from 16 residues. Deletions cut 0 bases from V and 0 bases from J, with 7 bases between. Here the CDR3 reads CASSLGGPSGANVLTF. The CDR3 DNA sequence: TGCGCCAGCAGCTTGGGAGGGCCCTCTGGGGCCAACGTCCTGACTTTC.

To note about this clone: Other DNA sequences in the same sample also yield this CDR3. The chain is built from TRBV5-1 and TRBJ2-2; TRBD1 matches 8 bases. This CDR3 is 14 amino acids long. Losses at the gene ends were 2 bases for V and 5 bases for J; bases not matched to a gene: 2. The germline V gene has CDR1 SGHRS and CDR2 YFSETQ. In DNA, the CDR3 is TGCGCCAGCAGCTTAGGACAGGGAACCGGGGAGCTGTTTTTT. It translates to CASSLGQGTGELFF.

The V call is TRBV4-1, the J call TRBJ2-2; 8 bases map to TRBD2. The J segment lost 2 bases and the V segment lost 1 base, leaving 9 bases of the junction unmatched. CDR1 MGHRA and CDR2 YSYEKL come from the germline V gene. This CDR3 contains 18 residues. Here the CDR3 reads CASSQVVLSGTNTGELFF. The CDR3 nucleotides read TGCGCCAGCAGCCAAGTAGTCCTTAGCGGGACCAACACCGGGGAGCTGTTTTTT.

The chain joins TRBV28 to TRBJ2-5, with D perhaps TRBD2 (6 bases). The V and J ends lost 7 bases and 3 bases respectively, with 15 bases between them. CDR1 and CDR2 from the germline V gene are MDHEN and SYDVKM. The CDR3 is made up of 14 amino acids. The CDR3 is CASIRRGGEETQYF. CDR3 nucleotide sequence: TGTGCCAGCATCAGGAGAGGAGGGGAAGAGACCCAGTACTTC. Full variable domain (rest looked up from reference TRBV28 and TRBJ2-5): DVKVTQSSRYLVKRTGEKVFLECVQDMDHENMFWYRQDPGLGLRLIYFSYDVKMKEKGDIPEGYSVSREKKERFSLILESASTNQTSMYLCASIRRGGEETQYFGPGTRLLVL.

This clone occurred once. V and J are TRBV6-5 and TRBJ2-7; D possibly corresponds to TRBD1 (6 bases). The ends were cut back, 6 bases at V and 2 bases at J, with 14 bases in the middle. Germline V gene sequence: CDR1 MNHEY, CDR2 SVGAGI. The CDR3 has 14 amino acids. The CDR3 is CASSSGQRTYEQYF. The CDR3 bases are TGTGCCAGCAGCTCCGGACAGCGAACCTACGAGCAGTACTTC.

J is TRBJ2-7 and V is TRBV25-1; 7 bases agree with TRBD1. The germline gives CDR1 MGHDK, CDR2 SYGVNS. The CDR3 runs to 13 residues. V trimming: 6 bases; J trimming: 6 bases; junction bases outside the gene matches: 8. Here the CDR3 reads CASSSTGFGEQYF. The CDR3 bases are TGTGCCAGCAGCTCGACAGGGTTCGGCGAGCAGTACTTC.

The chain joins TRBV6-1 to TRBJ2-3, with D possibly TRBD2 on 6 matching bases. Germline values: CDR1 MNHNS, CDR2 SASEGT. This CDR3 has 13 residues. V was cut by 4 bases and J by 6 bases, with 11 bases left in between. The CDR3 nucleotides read TGTGCCAGCAGTGGTCGGGGGTGGGATACGCAGTATTTT. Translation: CASSGRGWDTQYF.

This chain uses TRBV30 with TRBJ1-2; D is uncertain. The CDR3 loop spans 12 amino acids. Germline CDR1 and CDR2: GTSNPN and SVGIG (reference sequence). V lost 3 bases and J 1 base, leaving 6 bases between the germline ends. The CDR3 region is CAWRKRNYGYTF. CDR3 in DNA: TGTGCCTGGAGAAAGCGTAACTATGGCTACACCTTC. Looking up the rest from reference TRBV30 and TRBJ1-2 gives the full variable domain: SQTIHQWPATLVQPVGSPLSLECTVEGTSNPNLYWYRQAAGRGLQLLFYSVGIGQISSEVPQNLSASRPQDRQFILSSKKLLLSDSGFYLCAWRKRNYGYTFGSGTRLTVV.

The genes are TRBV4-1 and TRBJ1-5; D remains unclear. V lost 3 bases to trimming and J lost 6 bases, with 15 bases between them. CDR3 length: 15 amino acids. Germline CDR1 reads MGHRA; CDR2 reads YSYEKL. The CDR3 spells CASSHPGRGGQPQHF. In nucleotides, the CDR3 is TGCGCCAGCAGCCATCCCGGGAGAGGAGGTCAGCCCCAGCATTTT.

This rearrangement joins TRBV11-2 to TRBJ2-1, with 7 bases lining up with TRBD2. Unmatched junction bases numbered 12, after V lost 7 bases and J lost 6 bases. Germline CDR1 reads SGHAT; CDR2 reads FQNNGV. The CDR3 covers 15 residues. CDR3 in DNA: TGTGCCAGCAACATTAGGTCTAGCGGAACCAATGAGCAGTTCTTC. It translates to CASNIRSSGTNEQFF.

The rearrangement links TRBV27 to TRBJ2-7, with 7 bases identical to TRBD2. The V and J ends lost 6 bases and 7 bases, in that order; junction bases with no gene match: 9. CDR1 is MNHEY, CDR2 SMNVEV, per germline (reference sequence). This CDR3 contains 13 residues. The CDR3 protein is CASSLRGAGEQYF. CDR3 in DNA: TGTGCCAGCAGCCTGAGGGGAGCGGGGGAGCAGTACTTC.

The CDR3: CAIREPYSNQPQHF. CDR3 DNA sequence: TGTGCCATCAGGGAGCCGTATAGCAATCAGCCCCAGCATTTT. The genes are TRBV10-3 and TRBJ1-5; D ambiguous. Trimming took off 6 bases at V and 0 bases at J, with 9 bases between the two ends. The CDR3 loop spans 14 amino acids. The germline CDR1 and CDR2 sequences are ENHRY and SYGVKD.

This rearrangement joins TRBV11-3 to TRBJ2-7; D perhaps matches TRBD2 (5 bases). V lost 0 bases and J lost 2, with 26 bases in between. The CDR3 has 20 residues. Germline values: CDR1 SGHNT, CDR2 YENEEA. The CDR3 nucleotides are TGTGCCAGCAGCTTAGAGGGGAGTGGACTCGGGTCTCGGTTAGCCTACGAGCAGTACTTC. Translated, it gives CASSLEGSGLGSRLAYEQYF.

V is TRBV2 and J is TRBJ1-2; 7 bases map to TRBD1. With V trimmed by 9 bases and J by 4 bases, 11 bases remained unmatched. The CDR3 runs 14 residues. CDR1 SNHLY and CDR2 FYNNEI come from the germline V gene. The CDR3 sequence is CASEGDSPLYGYTF. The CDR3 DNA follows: TGTGCCAGTGAGGGGGACAGCCCTCTCTATGGCTACACCTTC.

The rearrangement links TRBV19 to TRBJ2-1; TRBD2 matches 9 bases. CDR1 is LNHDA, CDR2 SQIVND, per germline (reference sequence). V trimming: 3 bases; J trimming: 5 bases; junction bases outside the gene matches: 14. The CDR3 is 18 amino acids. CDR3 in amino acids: CASSIGAGGFILDNEQFF. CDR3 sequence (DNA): TGTGCCAGTAGTATTGGAGCGGGAGGCTTTATTCTGGACAATGAGCAGTTCTTC.

CDR3 sequence reads: CASSDGRSYQPQHF. CDR3 nucleotides: TGTGCCAGCAGTGATGGCAGGAGTTATCAGCCCCAGCATTTT. The rearrangement uses TRBV2 and TRBJ1-5, with D uncertain. The germline gives CDR1 SNHLY, CDR2 FYNNEI. There are 14 residues in the CDR3. The V gene lost 3 bases and the J gene lost 5 bases, with 11 bases spanning the gap.

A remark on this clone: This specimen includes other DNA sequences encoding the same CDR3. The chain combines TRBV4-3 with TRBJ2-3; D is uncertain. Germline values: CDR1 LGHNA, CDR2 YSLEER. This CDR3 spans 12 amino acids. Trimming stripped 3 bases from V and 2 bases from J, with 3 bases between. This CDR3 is CASSQDTDTQYF. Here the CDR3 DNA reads TGCGCCAGCAGCCAGGACACAGATACGCAGTATTTT.

The CDR3 nucleotides are TGCGCCAGCAGCTTGAAAGGGCCCTACACAGATACGCAGTATTTT. Its protein product is CASSLKGPYTDTQYF. The chain is built from TRBV5-1 and TRBJ2-3; D not resolved. Looked up from germline, CDR1 is SGHRS and CDR2 is YFSETQ. The CDR3 totals 15 residues. V was trimmed by 1 base and J by 2 bases, leaving 11 bases between them.

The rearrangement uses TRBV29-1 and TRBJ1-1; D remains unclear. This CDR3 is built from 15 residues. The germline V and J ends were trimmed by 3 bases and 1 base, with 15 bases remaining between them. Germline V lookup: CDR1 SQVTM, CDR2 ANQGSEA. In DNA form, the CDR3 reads TGCAGCGTTGATGATATTAGGGTCGGGAACACTGAAGCTTTCTTT. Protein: CSVDDIRVGNTEAFF.

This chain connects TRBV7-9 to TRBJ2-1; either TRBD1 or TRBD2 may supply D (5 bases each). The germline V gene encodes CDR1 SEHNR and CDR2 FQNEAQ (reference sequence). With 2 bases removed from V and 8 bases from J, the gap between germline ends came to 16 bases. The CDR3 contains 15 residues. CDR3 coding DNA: TGTGCCAGCAGCTTATACGGGGATAGGGGCGATGAGCAGTTCTTC. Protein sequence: CASSLYGDRGDEQFF.

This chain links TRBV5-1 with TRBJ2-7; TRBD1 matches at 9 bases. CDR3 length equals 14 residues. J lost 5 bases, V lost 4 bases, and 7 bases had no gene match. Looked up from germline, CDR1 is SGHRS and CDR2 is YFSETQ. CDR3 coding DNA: TGCGCCAGCAGCCCACAGACAGGGGGGCACGAGCAGTACTTC. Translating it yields CASSPQTGGHEQYF.

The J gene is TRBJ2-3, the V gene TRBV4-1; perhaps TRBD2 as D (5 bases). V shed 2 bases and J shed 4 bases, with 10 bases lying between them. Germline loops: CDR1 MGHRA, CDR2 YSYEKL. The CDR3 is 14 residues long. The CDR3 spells CASSQLLDPDTQYF. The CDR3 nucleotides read TGCGCCAGCAGCCAACTACTAGACCCAGATACGCAGTATTTT.

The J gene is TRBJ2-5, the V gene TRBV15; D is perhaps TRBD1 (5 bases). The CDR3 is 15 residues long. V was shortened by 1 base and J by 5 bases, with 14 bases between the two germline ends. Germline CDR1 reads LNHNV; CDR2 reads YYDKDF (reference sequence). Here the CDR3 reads CATSRAQAGLETQYF. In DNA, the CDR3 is TGTGCCACCAGCAGAGCTCAGGCAGGGTTGGAGACCCAGTACTTC. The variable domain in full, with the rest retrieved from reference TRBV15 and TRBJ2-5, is DAMVIQNPRYQVTQFGKPVTLSCSQTLNHNVMYWYQQKSSQAPKLLFHYYDKDFNNEADTPDNFQSRRPNTSFCFLDIRSPGLGDTAMYLCATSRAQAGLETQYFGPGTRLLVL.

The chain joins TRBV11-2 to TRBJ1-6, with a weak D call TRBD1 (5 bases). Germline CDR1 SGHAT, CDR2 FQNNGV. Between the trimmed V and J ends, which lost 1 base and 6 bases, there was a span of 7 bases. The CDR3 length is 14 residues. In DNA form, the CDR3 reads TGTGCCAGCAGCTTAGGGGACGGTAATTCACCCCTCCACTTT. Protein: CASSLGDGNSPLHF.

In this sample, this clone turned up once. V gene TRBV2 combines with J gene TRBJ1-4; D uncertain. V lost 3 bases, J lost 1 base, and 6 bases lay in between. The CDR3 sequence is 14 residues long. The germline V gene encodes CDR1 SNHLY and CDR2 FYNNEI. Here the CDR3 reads CASSDSRTNEKLFF. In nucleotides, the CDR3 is TGTGCCAGCAGTGACAGTCGAACTAATGAAAAACTGTTTTTT.

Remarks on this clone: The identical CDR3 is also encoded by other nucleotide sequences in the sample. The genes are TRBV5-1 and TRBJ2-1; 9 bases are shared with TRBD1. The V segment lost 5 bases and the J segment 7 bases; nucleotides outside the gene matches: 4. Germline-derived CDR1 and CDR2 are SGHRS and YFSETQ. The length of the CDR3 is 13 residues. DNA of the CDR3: TGCGCCAGCAGTTTAGGACAGGGGAATGAGCAGTTCTTC. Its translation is CASSLGQGNEQFF.

This CDR3 reads CASNLDRLPNQPQHF. The CDR3 region has the DNA TGTGCCAGCAATCTCGACAGGTTACCTAATCAGCCCCAGCATTTT. The rearrangement links TRBV28 to TRBJ1-5; D is possibly TRBD1 (6 bases). Trimming removed 7 bases at V and 4 bases at J, with 17 bases between. The CDR3 is 15 residues long. Germline CDR1 MDHEN, CDR2 SYDVKM.